The TCR beta chain under discussion was sequenced for a study of cytomegalovirus exposure and HLA in healthy donors (dated by TCRdb to about 2017). Context from the whole study: An earlier analysis of some 600 of the donors reported approximately 280 Gb of sequence data and around 110 million unique TCR beta sequences obtained from some 170 million T cells. An early release that covered several hundred HLA-typed donors contained around 300 gigabases of sequencing data and tens of millions of unique TCR sequences. Among the approximately 430 genotyped donors, more than 70% belonged to the genetic ancestry cluster associated with self-reported Caucasian donors. The study was designed to test whether signatures of past pathogen exposure could be identified by cataloging public T cell receptors. Using immunosequencing, the study profiled T cell repertoires from 640 or so subjects and related those repertoires to cytomegalovirus serostatus. A separate validation cohort of more than 100 different subjects was used in addition to the roughly 620-subject first cohort. High-throughput TCR immunosequencing, statistical association of individual TCRs with disease status, and machine learning were combined to predict cytomegalovirus infection status. In a later analysis, previously published TCR beta repertoires from 500 to 750 donors were re-analyzed and high-resolution HLA genotyping was added so that TCR occurrence patterns could be studied. Rather than drawing on any new phenotypic data, the later analysis identified candidate immune exposures from TCR beta sequences and the way those sequences occurred across donors. In an earlier analysis of over 550 of the donors, high-throughput TCR beta sequencing was used to judge whether each TCR beta V gene segment behaved as functional or pseudogenic. Alongside the repertoire data, information on donor age, sex, ethnicity and CMV serostatus was compiled. A later genetic analysis used genome-wide SNP genotypes for about 65% of the 666 donors, treating that subset as a discovery cohort. Every repertoire in the discovery cohort had been generated on one and the same sequencing platform. Both class I and class II loci were covered by HLA typing, at four-digit resolution. Typing coverage varied by locus: 629-630 donors for A, B, C, DRB1 and DQB1; roughly 520 for DQA1; over 600 for DPA1; roughly 450 for DPB1. Because of strong linkage in the cohort, four to six DR-DQ haplotypes were treated as single units for association and clustering. Among 398 genotyped donors of the cohort, an average of around 250,000 unique TCR beta nucleotide sequences was sequenced per donor, of which about 19% were non-productive. Overall results and qualifications from the work: In both the original and validation cohorts, the classifier was reported to diagnose cytomegalovirus status with high specificity and sensitivity. Because counts were too low, roughly 18 rarely observed V segments, including chromosome 9 orphons, were left out of the earlier analysis of about 620 of the donors. Broadly in line with IMGT annotations, most TCR beta V segments showed up in productive rearrangements about 87% or about 30% of the time in an earlier analysis of 587 of the donors. Immune exposure information for the cohort was limited to CMV serostatus. In a later analysis, HLA-associated TCR beta chains were found to be more clonally expanded and to have lower generation probabilities than equally common non-associated chains. Several of the top co-occurrence clusters appeared to be linked to parvovirus B19, influenza, CMV and Epstein-Barr virus, according to a later analysis. Three of the identified cytomegalovirus-associated TCR beta chains were confirmed in vitro to be specific for cytomegalovirus antigens. Roughly uniform sequencing depth across donors was assumed in presence/absence analyses, although this assumption may not hold. It was suggested by the authors that the approach could potentially be generalized to other disease states and immunological phenotypes. Linkage disequilibrium might explain the correlated functional status among segregating V segments, but an unknown experimental factor could not be ruled out. Across donors, most TCR sequences were observed very rarely, whereas some public TCRs were present in many individuals. A later genetic analysis associated a missense DCLRE1C variant with V-gene and J-gene trimming of TCR beta chains, and an independent cohort replicated the association. A further reported finding was that TCR beta sequences accurately predicted the HLA-A and HLA-B alleles for most subjects in the first cohort. According to a later analysis, most CMV-associated TCR beta chains appeared to be HLA-restricted, and the HLA associations seemed to be driven largely by CMV exposure. Specific HLA alleles were associated with around 18,000 TCR beta sequences at a false discovery rate of 0.05 in a later analysis. HLA typing was unavailable for some donors at each locus, so association tests used only the typed subset. Some IMGT-functional V segments, including TRBV6-2 and TRBV6-3, could not be distinguished by the 87-base-pair reads and were therefore excluded. A total of 164 TCR beta chains were listed by the study as associated with cytomegalovirus. According to a later genetic analysis, donors in an Asian-associated ancestry cluster had fewer N-insertions in productive TCRs than the roughly 670-donor mean. Strong co-occurrence of HLA alleles, especially DR and DQ, made assigning TCR associations to individual alleles difficult. The cohort was sequenced for TCR beta chains only, and without alpha or paired-chain data the features that could be detected were limited. In a later analysis, TCR association rates were found to vary across HLA loci, with the most associated TCRs seen for DRB1 alleles and the fewest for HLA-C alleles. A group of highly shared sequence variants was considered likely to be a technical artifact of the sequencing pipeline.

The cohort was made up of approximately 700 healthy bone marrow donors. All cohort members were sampled while nominally healthy, although unrecorded immune exposures were likely present. The donor tested CMV seropositive and was one of the 289 seropositive cohort members. Each donor provided a peripheral blood sample, and peripheral blood mononuclear cells were used for TCR beta sequencing. Genomic DNA extraction from the blood cell samples was performed with the Qiagen DNeasy Blood Extraction Kit. Comment on this clone: Its antigen target is currently unknown. There are no base qualities to consult, and no much larger clone falls within one base.

The library came from the immunoSEQ multiplex PCR assay. For the multiplex PCR, a mixture combining 60 forward primers for TCR Vbeta segments and 13 reverse primers for TCR Jbeta segments was used. Amplification of the CDR3 region of rearranged TCR beta genes was performed with a multiplex PCR assay on genomic DNA. The Illumina HiSeq System was used to sequence the amplified TCR beta libraries as 87-base-pair reads. The study's own analysis went as follows. A later analysis counted some 74 million unique TCR beta chains across the roughly 700 repertoires, and some 11 million of these chains were shared by at least two donors. Raw reads were error-corrected and collapsed into unique sequences with a nearest-neighbor algorithm that merged closely related sequences to remove PCR and sequencing errors. Alignment of CDR3 sequences to IMGT reference sequences was used to assign V, D and J gene segments. For a sequence to be retained, at least a six-nucleotide match to both a V gene segment and a J gene segment was required. A rearrangement was called productive if the CDR3 had no stop codons and remained in frame with V and J, and every other rearrangement was called non-productive. CDR3 was defined by IMGT convention, running from the second conserved V-encoded cysteine to the conserved J-encoded phenylalanine. Sequences without an unambiguous match to a single V gene segment were excluded from the earlier analysis of a few hundred of the donors. In an earlier analysis of approximately 560 of the donors, a V segment was called functional when productive rearrangements were above 56.7%, and segregating when the standard deviation between donors exceeded 5%. A statistical classification framework was built for diagnosing cytomegalovirus status from the catalog of TCR beta chain sequences. In a later analysis, TCR nucleotide sequences were compared against IMGT/GENE-DB human TR gene sequences so that V and J genes could be assigned. Using the TCRdist pipeline, a later analysis assigned CDR3 sequences along with most-parsimonious VDJ recombination scenarios. In a later analysis, each TCR beta chain was defined by its CDR3 amino acid sequence together with its V-gene family, and reads lacking a unique V-gene family were excluded. In a later analysis, 450 to 600 highly shared, low-generation-probability nucleotide sequences were removed to address suspected cross-contamination and a sequencing artifact. In a later analysis, a clonal expansion index for each public chain was calculated from normalized within-repertoire ranks of inferred template counts. Generation probabilities in a later analysis came from a VDJ recombination model fitted to out-of-frame rearrangements, and those results were checked against IGoR. In a later analysis, hypergeometric tests were used to score TCR-TCR, TCR-HLA and TCR-CMV co-occurrence, with a repertoire-size bias correction applied to TCR pairs. A later analysis estimated false discovery rates by permuting HLA or CMV assignments 20 times. In a later analysis, co-occurring TCRs were grouped using DBSCAN, with TCRdist sequence similarity added in when clustering inside HLA-allele-positive subsets. For co-occurrence clustering, repertoires with fewer than 30,000 or more than 120,000 public chains were excluded, along with 4 to 6 repertoires with anomalous nucleotide sharing. The source is immuneACCESS, and TCRdb retained only in-frame sequences with V and J called. Part of the clones is not carried over; for the studies checked, unresolved V genes explain less than half of this, and the remainder is unexplained. V, J and clone size are those of that table, while D and trimming were read from the DNA. The sample table shows about 200,000 clones, and roughly 85% are seen once. The biggest ten clones account for approximately 4.4% of the sample.

From a lookup of the germline V gene, CDR1 and CDR2 are MNHEY and SVGAGI. The CDR3 holds 14 amino acids from the cysteine to the phenylalanine. Of the read, only the CDR3 DNA is kept; its 42 bases are in frame from base 1. Between the V and J ends, shortened by 11 bases and 6 bases respectively, the junction contains 20 bases. The source material was PBMCs. The clonotype was recovered from a woman aged 25 to 39 in good health and CMV-seropositive. The V and J segments used are TRBV6-5 and TRBJ1-5; TRBD1 could be the D gene, as 5 bases match. The CDR3: CAFGRGPISQPQHF. The bases are TGTGCCTTCGGGAGGGGACCGATTTCTCAGCCCCAGCATTTT.